This TCR beta chain came from a study of T cells in Graves' hyperthyroidism and ophthalmopathy. Findings and limits, study-wide: Appearing also in blood were most of the thyroid clonotypes expanded above 0.001. By a 13 V-J model, ophthalmopathy was set apart from stable hyperthyroidism.

CDR1 and CDR2 (germline): DFQATT, SNEGSKA (reference sequence). This CDR3 comprises 14 residues. Trimming cost V 1 base and J 5 bases, with 9 bases left between them. Uncontrolled infections, other autoimmune diseases, pregnancy or lactation led to exclusion of patients. Clinical symptoms, serum thyroxine, TRAb, thyroid ultrasound and orbital computed tomography established diagnosis. Amplification targeted TCR beta CDR3 regions from RNA transcripts. Researchers ran a first-round RT-PCR on the TCR CDR3 using the HTBI primer set. Via MiXCR, TCRdb re-called the multiplex PCR reads, giving one row per CDR3 protein. The sample includes approximately 640,000 distinct CDR3 sequences, roughly 45% of them seen just once. This clonotype was seen at least ten times. Its antigen is unidentified.

Sequenced sample: peripheral blood or thyroid tissue (not recorded which). The TCR was taken from an adult man with Graves' disease, either hyperthyroidism or ophthalmopathy (not recorded which). The chain is built from TRBV20-1 and TRBJ1-6; no reliable D call. The chain's CDR3 is CSARGGRDNSPLHF. The CDR3 nucleotides are TGCAGTGCTAGAGGCGGGCGGGATAATTCACCCCTCCACTTT.